A single sample gave rise to the 16 T cell receptor beta chains below, sequenced in a study of blood T cell repertoires in COVID-19. Clones were read by immunoSEQ multiplex PCR, and TCRdb kept only the in-frame ones, dropping some. The sample yields approximately 260,000 clones, around 85% seen once. Sequenced input: peripheral blood. The receptor set was obtained from a woman between 40 and 50 years old with active or convalescent COVID-19.

On this clone: A much larger clone differs by one base, so this may be a read error. The chain employs TRBV27 and TRBJ1-5; 10 nucleotides line up with TRBD1. Unmatched junction bases numbered 3, after V lost 5 bases and J lost 2 bases. The CDR3 covers 15 residues. Per the germline V gene, CDR1 is MNHEY and CDR2 is SMNVEV (reference sequence). CDR3 in DNA: TGTGCCAGCAGTCAAGGGACAGGGGGCAATCAGCCCCAGCATTTT. Translated, it gives CASSQGTGGNQPQHF.

V gene TRBV19 combines with J gene TRBJ1-1; the D is unclear. Trimming shortened V by 3 bases and J by 1 base, and 12 bases separated the two germline ends. CDR1 is LNHDA and CDR2 is SQIVND in the germline V gene (reference sequence). This CDR3 region has 15 residues. The CDR3 spells CASSIRFTPNTEAFF. In DNA, the CDR3 is TGTGCCAGTAGTATCCGGTTCACTCCGAACACTGAAGCTTTCTTT.

The chain couples TRBV6-5 to TRBJ2-1; no clear D gene. The germline V gene encodes CDR1 MNHEY and CDR2 SVGAGI. V lost 6 bases, J lost 0 bases, and 12 bases lay in between. CDR3 length: 15 residues. The CDR3 loop reads CASSVDSGSYNEQFF. The CDR3, as DNA: TGTGCCAGCAGCGTAGACTCCGGCTCCTACAATGAGCAGTTCTTC.

The J gene is TRBJ1-1, the V gene TRBV7-3; D call uncertain. This CDR3 is built from 13 residues. Germline V lookup: CDR1 SGHTA, CDR2 FQGTGA. Trimming removed 3 bases at V and 3 bases at J, with 8 bases between. The CDR3 nucleotides read TGTGCCAGCAGCTTCGGAGGGCACACTGAAGCTTTCTTT. Its translation: CASSFGGHTEAFF.

The gene calls are TRBV9 and TRBJ2-3; 8 nucleotides line up with TRBD1. This CDR3 has 16 amino acids. Germline V CDR1 and CDR2: SGDLS, YYNGEE. The J segment lost 1 base and the V segment lost 0 bases, leaving 4 bases of the junction unmatched. The CDR3 reads CASSVARGRGTDTQYF. In DNA, the CDR3 is TGTGCCAGCAGCGTAGCCAGGGGGCGCGGCACAGATACGCAGTATTTT. The whole variable domain, remainder taken from reference TRBV9 and TRBJ2-3, is DSGVTQTPKHLITATGQRVTLRCSPRSGDLSVYWYQQSLDQGLQFLIQYYNGEERAKGNILERFSAQQFPDLHSELNLSSLELGDSALYFCASSVARGRGTDTQYFGPGTRLTVL.

The V and J genes are TRBV6-5 and TRBJ2-1; 7 positions agree with TRBD2. The germline V gene encodes CDR1 MNHEY and CDR2 SVGAGI. The CDR3 extends over 15 amino acids. Germline trimming cut 6 bases from V and 0 bases from J; bases unmatched to any gene: 5. The DNA of the CDR3 is TGTGCCAGCAGGCCCCGCGGGGGCTCCTACAATGAGCAGTTCTTC. Its protein product is CASRPRGGSYNEQFF.

Comments on this clone: This may be a read error: a much more frequent sequence differs by one nucleotide. V and J are TRBV13 and TRBJ1-1; D unresolved. The CDR3 length is 12 residues. CDR1 PRHDT and CDR2 FYEKMQ come from the germline V gene (reference sequence). Trimming cost V 6 bases and J 1 base, with 6 bases left between them. CDR3 DNA: TGTGCCAGCAGTCCAGGGAACACTGAAGCTTTCTTT. This gives the protein CASSPGNTEAFF.

The chain combines TRBV5-6 with TRBJ2-7, with TRBD2 as a possible D gene (6 bases). From germline, CDR1 is SGHDT and CDR2 YYEEEE. This CDR3 is 15 amino acids long. CDR3 amino acids: CASSLGNHRGRRGDV. The DNA for the CDR3 is TGTGCCAGCAGCTTGGGTAACCACAGAGGGAGGCGTGGGGACGTC.

The J gene is TRBJ1-2, the V gene TRBV29-1; TRBD1 matches at 7 bases. With V trimmed by 6 bases and J by 4 bases, 5 bases remained unmatched. CDR3 length equals 12 residues. CDR1 and CDR2 (germline): SQVTM, ANQGSEA. The CDR3 loop reads CSVGQAVYGYTF. CDR3 coding DNA: TGCAGCGTCGGACAGGCCGTCTATGGCTACACCTTC.

This chain connects TRBV5-1 to TRBJ1-1, with D tentatively TRBD1 (6 bases). V was cut by 3 bases and J by 5 bases, with 11 bases left in between. CDR1 is SGHRS and CDR2 is YFSETQ in the germline V gene. This CDR3 spans 13 amino acids. The CDR3 sequence is CASSSGQTTEAFF. The CDR3 bases are TGCGCCAGCAGCTCGGGACAAACGACTGAAGCTTTCTTT. The full variable domain, rest sourced from reference TRBV5-1 and TRBJ1-1, is KAGVTQTPRYLIKTRGQQVTLSCSPISGHRSVSWYQQTPGQGLQFLFEYFSETQRNKGNFPGRFSGRQFSNSRSEMNVSTLELGDSALYLCASSSGQTTEAFFGQGTRLTVV.

This clone occurred a few times. The chain uses TRBV7-2 and TRBJ2-1; tentatively, D is TRBD1 (5 bases). Trimming removed 3 bases from V and 0 bases from J, with 9 bases in between. The CDR3 covers 15 residues. Germline CDR1 and CDR2: SGHTA and FQGNSA. The CDR3 DNA reads as TGTGCCAGCAGCTTCCGAAGGGGCTCCTACAATGAGCAGTTCTTC. Its translation: CASSFRRGSYNEQFF.

With regard to this clone: Distinct nucleotide sequences in the sample also encode this CDR3. This chain links TRBV7-2 with TRBJ1-2, with D perhaps TRBD1 (5 bases). CDR3 length: 14 amino acids. Trimming took 1 base from V and 4 from J, leaving 10 bases between them. The germline gives CDR1 SGHTA, CDR2 FQGNSA. The CDR3 DNA reads TGTGCCAGCAGCTTAGGCCGGGGGAGCTATGGCTACACCTTC. Its translation is CASSLGRGSYGYTF.

This clone was counted only a few times. V and J are TRBV2 and TRBJ2-5; the D is unclear. V lost 6 bases to trimming and J lost 2 bases, with 7 bases between them. CDR3 size: 12 residues. The germline V gene encodes CDR1 SNHLY and CDR2 FYNNEI. The CDR3 protein is CASRTDQETQYF. The CDR3, as DNA: TGTGCCAGCAGGACTGATCAAGAGACCCAGTACTTC. The full variable domain, its missing parts supplied by reference TRBV2 and TRBJ2-5, is EPEVTQTPSHQVTQMGQEVILRCVPISNHLYFYWYRQILGQKVEFLVSFYNNEISEKSEIFDDQFSVERPDGSNFTLKIRSTKLEDSAMYFCASRTDQETQYFGPGTRLLVL.

V usage is TRBV4-1 and J usage is TRBJ2-7; 9 bases are shared with TRBD1. There are 13 residues in the CDR3. J was trimmed by 5 bases and V by 4 bases; bases with no gene match: 3. Germline V CDR1 and CDR2: MGHRA, YSYEKL. The CDR3 region has the DNA TGCGCCAGCAGCCCGGGACAGGGAGACGAGCAGTACGTC. Translating it yields CASSPGQGDEQYV.

This sequence joins TRBV2 and TRBJ1-5; D ambiguous. The CDR3 contains 16 residues. The ends were cut back, 3 bases at V and 6 bases at J, with 18 bases in the middle. Germline CDR1 and CDR2: SNHLY and FYNNEI. CDR3: CASSELTLLGGQPQHF. CDR3 bases: TGTGCCAGCAGTGAGTTGACCCTGCTAGGTGGTCAGCCCCAGCATTTT.

V is TRBV9 and J is TRBJ2-3; 9 positions match TRBD2. J gave up 3 bases and V 0 bases, and 11 bases lay outside the gene matches. Germline assignment: CDR1 SGDLS and CDR2 YYNGEE. CDR3 length equals 18 residues. CDR3 in amino acids: CASSVGAGGPSYTDTQYF. As DNA, the CDR3 is TGTGCCAGCAGCGTAGGCGCGGGGGGGCCTTCGTATACAGATACGCAGTATTTT.